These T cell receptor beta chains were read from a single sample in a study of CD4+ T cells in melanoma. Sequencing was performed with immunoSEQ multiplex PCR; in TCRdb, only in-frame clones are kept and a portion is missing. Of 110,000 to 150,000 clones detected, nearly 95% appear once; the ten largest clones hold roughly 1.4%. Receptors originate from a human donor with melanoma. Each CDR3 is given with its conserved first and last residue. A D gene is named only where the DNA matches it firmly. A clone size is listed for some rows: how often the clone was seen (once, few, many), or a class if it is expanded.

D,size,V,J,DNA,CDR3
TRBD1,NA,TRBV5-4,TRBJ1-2,TGTGCCAGCAGCCTGACAGGGGGCGGCGGCTATGGCTACACCTTC,CASSLTGGGGYGYTF
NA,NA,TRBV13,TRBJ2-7,TGTGCCAGCAGCAAAGCCCGGGGCTACTACGAGCAGTACTTC,CASSKARGYYEQYF
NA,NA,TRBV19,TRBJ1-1,TGTGCCAGTAGTATCAATCAGGGGCCCGAAGCTTTCTTT,CASSINQGPEAFF
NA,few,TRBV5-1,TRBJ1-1,TGCGCCAGCAGCTTGACGAACACTGAAGCTTTCTTT,CASSLTNTEAFF
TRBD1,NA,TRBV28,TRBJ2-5,TGTGCCAGCAGGACACCGACAGGGAAGGAGACCCAGTACTTC,CASRTPTGKETQYF
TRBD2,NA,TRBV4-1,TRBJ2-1,TGCGCCAGCACCCTAGCGGGGGGGTCCAATGAGCAGTTCTTC,CASTLAGGSNEQFF
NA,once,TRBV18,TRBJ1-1,TGTGCCAGCTCACCAACGCGGGACTTGTATGGCACTGAAGCTTTCTTT,CASSPTRDLYGTEAFF
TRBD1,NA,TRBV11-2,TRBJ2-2,TGTGCCAGCAGCTGGGACAGAGTGACGGGGGAGCTGTTTTTT,CASSWDRVTGELFF
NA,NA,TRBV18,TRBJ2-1,TGTGCCACCATGAGTAGGACGACAGGAAAGGACAATGAGCAGTTCTTC,CATMSRTTGKDNEQFF
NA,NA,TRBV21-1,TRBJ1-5,TGTGCCAGCATCCCGGAGAAGTCAGGGGGGAGGCCCCAGCATTTT,CASIPEKSGGRPQHF
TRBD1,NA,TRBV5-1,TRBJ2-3,TGCGCCAGCAGCTGGGACAGGGGGCGTCGGGCAGATACGCAGTATTTT,CASSWDRGRRADTQYF
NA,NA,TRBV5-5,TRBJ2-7,TGTGCCAGCAGCTTTTCCGCCAGGGGCACAACCTACGAGCAGTACTTC,CASSFSARGTTYEQYF
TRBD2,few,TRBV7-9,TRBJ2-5,TGTGCCAGCAGCCCGTCCAGACTAGCGGGGGAGCGGGAGACCCAGTACTTC,CASSPSRLAGERETQYF
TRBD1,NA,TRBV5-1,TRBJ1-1,TGCGCCAGCATGGGCTTCCAGGGGGCCGCTGAAGCTTTCTTT,CASMGFQGAAEAFF
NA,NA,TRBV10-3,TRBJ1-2,TGTGCCATCAGTGACCAATTCTATGGCTACACCTTC,CAISDQFYGYTF
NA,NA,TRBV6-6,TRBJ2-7,TGTGCCAGCAGTTCCTCGGCCGATGCTAGGCTCGAGCAGTACTTC,CASSSSADARLEQYF
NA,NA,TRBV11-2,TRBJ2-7,TGTGCCAGCAGCTTAGAGGGGACCTACGAGCAGTACTTC,CASSLEGTYEQYF
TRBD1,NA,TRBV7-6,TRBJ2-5,TGTGCCAGCAGCCTAGAGACAGGGCGCGGAGAGACCCAGTACTTC,CASSLETGRGETQYF
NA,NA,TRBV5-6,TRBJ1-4,TGTGCCAGCGCGCCGTCGACCGTCTCCCCGGGGAGGATTGAAAAACTGTTTTTT,CASAPSTVSPGRIEKLFF
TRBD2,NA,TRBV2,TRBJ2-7,TGTGCCAGCCTGGGACTAGCGGACACCTACGAGCAGTACTTC,CASLGLADTYEQYF